This entry features one T cell receptor (beta chain) sequence. Its antigen is unknown. The record originates from a study of OX40 agonist ivuxolimab in advanced cancers. Produced via immunoSEQ multiplex PCR; TCRdb's table is partial and in-frame only. Of tens of thousands of clones listed, 65% to 85% are singletons. General study findings and limits: Both CD4+ and CD8+ T cell populations in blood had undergone clonal expansion by week 6 at 0.1 to 3.0 mg/kg. Those patients achieving a partial response at 0.1-3.0 mg/kg showed among the lowest clonal expansion.

The input for sequencing was CD4+ or CD8+ T cells sorted from blood, taken in a trial of the OX40 agonist ivuxolimab. This receptor was obtained from an adult with an advanced solid tumor such as melanoma, head and neck, liver or kidney cancer.

CDR3 loop: CASSEGGLLTDTQYF. The CDR3 DNA reads as TGTGCCAGCAGTGAGGGAGGGCTACTCACAGATACGCAGTATTTT. The V call is TRBV25-1, the J call TRBJ2-3; 7 bases map to TRBD2. In germline, CDR1 is MGHDK, CDR2 SYGVNS. Trimming took 3 bases from V and 2 from J; bases not matched to a gene: 5. The CDR3 loop spans 15 amino acids.